This T cell receptor beta chain emerged from a study of T cell responses to AZD1222 COVID-19 vaccine. V lost 3 bases to trimming and J lost 3 bases, with 12 bases between them. The CDR3 runs 14 residues. Germline V gene lookup returns CDR1 DFQATT and CDR2 SNEGSKA (reference sequence). Study-wide findings and caveats: Clonal diversity may have been underestimated in mostly white British donors. Repertoire sampling was restricted to post-peak T cell response timepoints.

Libraries were prepared by immunoSEQ multiplex PCR; TCRdb keeps only in-frame clonotypes and omits some of them. Of roughly 120,000 clones in the sample, 70% to 90% were seen once. Concerning this clone: Its cognate antigen is unknown.

This specimen consisted of peripheral blood, obtained on day 0 of AZD1222 vaccination. This receptor was obtained from an adult in good health. The gene calls are TRBV20-1 and TRBJ1-5; D gene unclear. The CDR3 DNA sequence: TGCAGTGCTAGTTGGGCTTCTGTCAATCAGCCCCAGCATTTT. As protein: CSASWASVNQPQHF.